Each of the 30 T cell receptor beta chains below was sequenced from the same sample in a study of response to subunit inactivated influenza vaccine. TCRdb fed the RT-PCR reads into MiXCR, producing one record per CDR3 protein. The table lists about 800,000 distinct CDR3 sequences, approximately 22% of them singletons. The sample consisted of PBMCs from blood, taken 5 days after vaccination. The receptors shown here come from a man aged 50-59 years who received an inactivated influenza vaccine.

This clonotype has more than one count but fewer than ten. The chain combines TRBV11-2 with TRBJ2-5, with D tentatively TRBD2 (6 bases). Germline values: CDR1 SGHAT, CDR2 FQNNGV. Trimming stripped 0 bases from V and 4 bases from J, with 15 bases between. The CDR3 spans 16 residues. This CDR3 reads CASSLDLVGGGETQYF. CDR3 in DNA: TGTGCCAGCAGCTTAGATCTGGTGGGAGGAGGAGAGACCCAGTACTTC.

The CDR3 is CASSPPMYSGESNEQFF. The CDR3 nucleotides read TGTGCCAGCAGTCCACCGATGTATAGCGGCGAGAGTAATGAGCAGTTCTTC. The rearrangement uses TRBV28 and TRBJ2-1; a possible D gene is TRBD2 (6 bases). CDR3 length equals 17 residues. The V gene's germline CDR1 is MDHEN and CDR2 SYDVKM. Deletions cut 5 bases from V and 7 bases from J, with 24 bases between.

This clonotype occurred a few times. This sequence may be a read error, since a much larger clone differs from it by one base. The chain joins TRBV11-2 to TRBJ2-1, with TRBD1 identical over 7 bases. Germline values: CDR1 SGHAT, CDR2 FQNNGV. The CDR3 runs 13 residues. Losses at the gene ends were 5 bases for V and 4 bases for J; bases not matched to a gene: 2. Here the CDR3 reads CASSTGQYNEQFF. In DNA, the CDR3 is TGTGCCAGCAGCACGGGACAGTACAATGAGCAGTTCTTC.

V usage is TRBV12-3 or TRBV12-4 and J usage is TRBJ2-1, with TRBD2 identical over 10 bases. V shed 6 bases and J 4 bases; nucleotides not matched to a gene: 21. This CDR3 is built from 20 residues. CDR3 amino acids: CASSPLAASGGFERYNEQFF. CDR3 DNA sequence: TGTGCCAGCAGCCCCCTGGCCGCTAGCGGGGGATTCGAGCGTTACAATGAGCAGTTCTTC.

CDR3 sequence reads: CASSYSGDPGELFF. CDR3 in DNA: TGTGCCAGCAGTTACTCAGGGGATCCGGGGGAGCTGTTTTTT. The chain couples TRBV6-5 to TRBJ2-2, with a weak D call TRBD1 (5 bases). Trimming pared 0 bases from V and 8 bases from J, leaving 10 bases between. CDR1 is MNHEY and CDR2 is SVGAGI in the germline V gene. The CDR3 covers 14 residues.

This clonotype was recorded many times. This rearrangement joins TRBV6-5 to TRBJ2-3, with unresolved D. V lost 0 bases, J lost 4 bases, and 8 bases lay in between. The CDR3 consists of 14 residues. Germline CDR1 and CDR2: MNHEY and SVGAGI. For the CDR3, the DNA is TGTGCCAGCAGTTACTCGCCAGATTCAGATACGCAGTATTTT. Translating gives CASSYSPDSDTQYF.

This clonotype has a handful of counts. The genes are TRBV28 and TRBJ1-2; 10 bases agree with TRBD1. CDR1 MDHEN and CDR2 SYDVKM come from the germline V gene. CDR3 size: 15 residues. V shed 2 bases and J 7 bases; nucleotides not matched to a gene: 7. The CDR3 coding sequence is TGTGCCAGCAGTTTACCGGACAGGGGGAGTGGTGGCTACACCTTC. This gives the protein CASSLPDRGSGGYTF.

This chain links TRBV9 with TRBJ2-1; 10 bases are shared with TRBD2. The CDR3 is 19 amino acids. Germline assignment: CDR1 SGDLS and CDR2 YYNGEE. Losses at the gene ends were 4 bases for V and 0 bases for J; bases not matched to a gene: 13. The CDR3 loop reads CASSPNIPGLASSYNEQFF. CDR3 nucleotide sequence: TGTGCCAGCAGCCCCAACATACCGGGACTAGCGAGCTCCTACAATGAGCAGTTCTTC.

As concerns this clonotype: One end of the junction fails to match germline, which may point to a read error. The chain joins TRBV24-1 to TRBJ2-6, with D possibly being TRBD2 (6 bases). CDR1 KGHDR and CDR2 SFDVKD come from the germline V gene. This CDR3 region has 14 residues. CDR3 DNA: TGTGCCACAGCGGAGGGCACCGGGGCCAAAGTCCTGACTTTC. Its translation: CATAEGTGAKVLTF.

In this sample, this clonotype turned up a few times. The chain uses TRBV24-1 and TRBJ2-5, with 7 bases that match TRBD1. CDR1 and CDR2 (germline): KGHDR, SFDVKD. The ends lost 9 bases at V and 5 bases at J; junction bases unmatched: 8. The CDR3 totals 13 residues. Written as DNA, the CDR3 is TGTGCCACCGGATCTGGGACAGATGAGACCCAGTACTTC. Its protein product is CATGSGTDETQYF.

This clonotype was seen only a few times. The rearrangement links TRBV4-3 to TRBJ2-1, with a weak D call TRBD1 (6 bases). Germline CDR1 is LGHNA and CDR2 is YSLEER. V lost 4 bases to trimming and J lost 3 bases, with 19 bases between them. The CDR3 totals 17 residues. In DNA, the CDR3 is TGCGCCAGCAGCCTAGTAGTTAGTGCAGGGGACTACAATGAGCAGTTCTTC. As protein: CASSLVVSAGDYNEQFF.

This clonotype was observed many times. The rearrangement links TRBV7-6 to TRBJ2-3, with unresolved D. This CDR3 region has 17 residues. Between the trimmed V and J ends, which lost 5 bases and 3 bases, there was a span of 21 bases. Germline V lookup: CDR1 SGHVS, CDR2 FNYEAQ. CDR3 in DNA: TGTGCCAGCAGCCCGGATGTATTTAGGCGGTTAACAGATACGCAGTATTTT. Its translation: CASSPDVFRRLTDTQYF.

The chain joins TRBV14 to TRBJ2-7; 7 bases match TRBD1. This CDR3 comprises 15 residues. Per germline, CDR1 SGHDN and CDR2 FVKESK. V gave up 4 bases and J gave up 4 bases; unmatched junction bases: 10. CDR3 sequence (DNA): TGTGCCAGCAGCCCCAGGGACAGAGCGGTTTACGAGCAGTACTTC. It specifies CASSPRDRAVYEQYF. The full variable domain, in which reference TRBV14 and TRBJ2-7 provide the parts outside the CDR3, is EAGVTQFPSHSVIEKGQTVTLRCDPISGHDNLYWYRRVMGKEIKFLLHFVKESKQDESGMPNNRFLAERTGGTYSTLKVQPAELEDSGVYFCASSPRDRAVYEQYFGPGTRLTVT.

The chain carries TRBV5-6 and TRBJ2-1; 7 bases match TRBD1. This CDR3 comprises 16 residues. Germline assignment: CDR1 SGHDT and CDR2 YYEEEE. Germline trimming cut 4 bases from V and 0 bases from J; bases unmatched to any gene: 7. The DNA for the CDR3 is TGTGCCAGCAGCAGGGGGCTTCATGGCTCCTACAATGAGCAGTTCTTC. Its protein is CASSRGLHGSYNEQFF.

This clonotype was recorded a few times. The gene calls are TRBV12-3 or TRBV12-4 and TRBJ1-4; the match to TRBD1 covers 9 bases. The CDR3 contains 17 residues. The junction had 13 bases not matched to a gene; V was cut back by 7 bases and J by 4 bases. CDR3 nucleotides: TGTGCCAGCACCTACCAAAAGTCGGGACAGGGTAATGAAAAACTGTTTTTT. Its translation is CASTYQKSGQGNEKLFF.

This chain uses TRBV9 with TRBJ2-7, with 7 bases identical to TRBD1. V was clipped by 5 bases and J by 3 bases; unmatched bases: 11. Looked up from germline, CDR1 is SGDLS and CDR2 is YYNGEE. The length of the CDR3 is 15 residues. For the CDR3, the DNA is TGTGCCAGCAGACTTGGGACAGTAGACTTCTACGAGCAGTACTTC. It yields the protein CASRLGTVDFYEQYF.

CDR3 protein: CSVEWPWGEQFF. In nucleotides, the CDR3 is TGCAGCGTTGAATGGCCCTGGGGTGAGCAGTTCTTC. The V call is TRBV29-1, the J call TRBJ2-1; D unclear. The CDR3 totals 12 residues. Germline CDR1 is SQVTM and CDR2 is ANQGSEA. V was shortened by 2 bases and J by 9 bases, with 11 bases between the two germline ends.

The V gene is TRBV6-1, the J gene TRBJ2-5, with TRBD2 identical over 11 bases. The germline V gene encodes CDR1 MNHNS and CDR2 SASEGT. There are 15 residues in the CDR3. With V trimmed by 6 bases and J by 1 base, 4 bases remained unmatched. The CDR3 reads CASRLAGVAQETQYF. CDR3 coding DNA: TGTGCCAGCAGACTAGCGGGAGTCGCCCAAGAGACCCAGTACTTC.

The rearrangement uses TRBV12-3 or TRBV12-4 and TRBJ1-1; a possible D gene is TRBD1 (5 bases). Deletions cut 6 bases from V and 10 bases from J, with 15 bases between. The CDR3 loop spans 12 amino acids. The CDR3: CASSWGLGGAFF. The CDR3 bases are TGTGCCAGCAGCTGGGGCCTCGGGGGAGCTTTCTTT.

This clonotype appeared a few times. The gene calls are TRBV7-2 and TRBJ2-7; TRBD1 is a possible D gene (5 bases). Germline V CDR1 and CDR2: SGHTA, FQGNSA. This CDR3 has 13 amino acids. V lost 4 bases and J 4 bases, leaving 11 bases between the germline ends. This CDR3 reads CASSSRQKYEQYF. In nucleotides, the CDR3 is TGTGCCAGCAGCTCTAGACAGAAGTACGAGCAGTACTTC.

This clonotype was detected only once. V and J are TRBV6-1 and TRBJ2-3; tentatively, D is TRBD1 (6 bases). The germline gives CDR1 MNHNS, CDR2 SASEGT. The V end lost 2 bases, the J end lost 1 base, and 10 bases lay between the germline ends. CDR3 size: 15 residues. The CDR3 region has the DNA TGTGCCAGCAGTGAAATGCCAGGGGGCACAGATACGCAGTATTTT. Translating gives CASSEMPGGTDTQYF.

V usage is TRBV12-3 or TRBV12-4 and J usage is TRBJ1-4; D ambiguous. The CDR3 extends over 15 amino acids. The ends were cut back, 6 bases at V and 6 bases at J, with 17 bases in the middle. CDR3 DNA: TGTGCCAGCAGCAACTTCGGGAGGGAGGATGAAAAACTGTTTTTT. Translating gives CASSNFGREDEKLFF.

This sequence joins TRBV7-8 and TRBJ2-1, with D unclear. CDR1 and CDR2 from the germline V gene are SGHVS and FQNEAQ. V lost 1 base, J lost 9 bases, and 13 bases lay in between. There are 14 residues in the CDR3. CDR3 sequence: CASSLELAFGEQFF. The CDR3 nucleotides are TGTGCCAGCAGCTTAGAGTTGGCATTCGGTGAGCAGTTCTTC.

V and J are TRBV7-8 and TRBJ2-1; no reliable D call. The CDR3 has 17 amino acids. The germline V gene has CDR1 SGHVS and CDR2 FQNEAQ. V was shortened by 4 bases and J by 0 bases, with 16 bases between the two germline ends. CDR3 sequence: CASSSLYYHDSYNEQFF. The CDR3 nucleotides read TGTGCCAGCAGCTCGTTGTATTACCACGACTCCTACAATGAGCAGTTCTTC.

V is TRBV4-3 and J is TRBJ1-1; D may be TRBD1 (6 bases). Germline loops: CDR1 LGHNA, CDR2 YSLEER. The CDR3 is 14 amino acids. The V gene lost 0 bases and the J gene lost 4 bases, with 9 bases spanning the gap. CDR3 residues: CASSQDGQLTEAFF. The CDR3 DNA reads as TGCGCCAGCAGCCAAGACGGACAGCTCACTGAAGCTTTCTTT.

The rearrangement uses TRBV7-8 and TRBJ2-3; 9 positions match TRBD2. Germline V gene lookup returns CDR1 SGHVS and CDR2 FQNEAQ. CDR3 size: 13 residues. Unmatched junction bases numbered 7, after V lost 9 bases and J lost 6 bases. The CDR3 here is CASLAGPGDTQYF. The CDR3 DNA is TGTGCCAGTCTAGCGGGGCCTGGGGATACGCAGTATTTT.

For this clonotype: A much larger clone lies a single base off, so this may be a read error. V gene TRBV6-2 or TRBV6-3 combines with J gene TRBJ2-2; 7 bases match TRBD1. Germline CDR1 and CDR2: MNHEY and SVGEGT. The junction had 1 base not matched to a gene; V was cut back by 6 bases and J by 6 bases. The CDR3 extends over 12 amino acids. The CDR3 DNA reads as TGTGCCAGCAGACAGGGGTCCGGGGAGCTGTTTTTT. Translating it yields CASRQGSGELFF.

This clonotype was counted only a few times. The genes are TRBV24-1 and TRBJ2-3, with D hard to call. The CDR3 loop spans 13 amino acids. Germline V gene lookup returns CDR1 KGHDR and CDR2 SFDVKD. Trimming took 9 bases from V and 1 from J, leaving 10 bases between them. CDR3 amino acids: CATGKDGTDTQYF. As DNA, the CDR3 is TGTGCCACCGGTAAGGACGGCACAGATACGCAGTATTTT.

The chain recombines TRBV5-1 with TRBJ2-7; the D gene is possibly TRBD1 (6 bases). The CDR3 has 16 residues. Looked up from germline, CDR1 is SGHRS and CDR2 is YFSETQ. Trimming took off 3 bases at V and 2 bases at J, with 18 bases between the two ends. The CDR3 sequence: CASSSQRGNKPYEQYF. The CDR3 bases are TGCGCCAGCAGCTCCCAGAGGGGGAATAAACCCTACGAGCAGTACTTC. The full variable domain, in which reference TRBV5-1 and TRBJ2-7 provide the parts outside the CDR3, is KAGVTQTPRYLIKTRGQQVTLSCSPISGHRSVSWYQQTPGQGLQFLFEYFSETQRNKGNFPGRFSGRQFSNSRSEMNVSTLELGDSALYLCASSSQRGNKPYEQYFGPGTRLTVT.

Ten or more counts support this clonotype. V and J are TRBV7-9 and TRBJ2-1, with TRBD2 identical over 7 bases. The CDR3 runs 15 residues. Unmatched junction bases numbered 10, after V lost 5 bases and J lost 6 bases. Germline V gene sequence: CDR1 SEHNR, CDR2 FQNEAQ (reference sequence). CDR3 coding DNA: TGTGCCAGCAGCACTTTAGCGGGTGTGTTCAATGAGCAGTTCTTC. Residues: CASSTLAGVFNEQFF. The full variable domain, its missing parts supplied by reference TRBV7-9 and TRBJ2-1, is DTGVSQNPRHKITKRGQNVTFRCDPISEHNRLYWYRQTLGQGPEFLTYFQNEAQLEKSRLLSDRFSAERPKGSFSTLEIQRTEQGDSAMYLCASSTLAGVFNEQFFGPGTRLTVL.